This passage covers 26 T cell receptor beta chains from one sample sequenced in a study of shared clonotypes between healthy human individuals. Naive CD8 populations comprised CD45RO-negative cells positively selected for CCR7, excluding terminally differentiated effector memory CD45RA+ cells. The repertoire was sequenced with immunoSEQ multiplex PCR; TCRdb's copy has only in-frame clones and lacks some. The sample lists under 2,000,000 clones; about 95% were seen once. Sequencing input: naive CD8+ T cells sorted from blood. All receptors come from a man younger than 35 in good health.

V is TRBV7-9 and J is TRBJ2-7, with D possibly TRBD1 on 6 matching bases. The V gene lost 7 bases and the J gene lost 0 bases, with 13 bases spanning the gap. The CDR3 is 14 residues long. The V gene's germline CDR1 is SEHNR and CDR2 FQNEAQ (reference sequence). This CDR3 reads CASTLKDSSYEQYF. The CDR3 nucleotides are TGTGCCAGCACCCTCAAGGACAGCTCCTACGAGCAGTACTTC.

The chain carries TRBV4-3 and TRBJ2-7; no clear D gene. Per germline, CDR1 LGHNA and CDR2 YSLEER. V dropped 0 bases and J dropped 6 bases, with 9 bases sitting between them. The CDR3 consists of 13 residues. The CDR3 reads CASSQEPTAEQYF. CDR3 DNA sequence: TGCGCCAGCAGCCAAGAACCTACTGCCGAGCAGTACTTC.

The rearrangement links TRBV5-1 to TRBJ1-2, with no clear D. Trimming left V 0 bases short and J 7 bases short, with 22 bases between. There are 17 residues in the CDR3. CDR1 is SGHRS, CDR2 YFSETQ, per germline. This CDR3 reads CASSLDLSRAGLLGYTF. The CDR3 coding sequence is TGCGCCAGCAGCTTGGATCTTTCGAGAGCGGGGTTGCTTGGCTACACCTTC.

In DNA form, the CDR3 reads TGCAGCGTTGAAGATCCTAGCGGCCACCAAGAGACCCAGTACTTC. Its translation is CSVEDPSGHQETQYF. The genes are TRBV29-1 and TRBJ2-5; 7 bases match TRBD2. With V trimmed by 0 bases and J by 0 bases, 4 bases remained unmatched. CDR3 length: 15 residues. Germline CDR1 reads SQVTM; CDR2 reads ANQGSEA. Complete variable domain (other parts from reference TRBV29-1 and TRBJ2-5): SAVISQKPSRDICQRGTSLTIQCQVDSQVTMMFWYRQQPGQSLTLIATANQGSEATYESGFVIDKFPISRPNLTFSTLTVSNMSPEDSSIYLCSVEDPSGHQETQYFGPGTRLLVL.

The chain employs TRBV9 and TRBJ2-1; D is perhaps TRBD1 (5 bases). CDR3 length equals 15 residues. Between the trimmed V and J ends, which lost 0 bases and 7 bases, there was a span of 14 bases. Germline V CDR1 and CDR2: SGDLS, YYNGEE. DNA of the CDR3: TGTGCCAGCAGCGTAGCGGCGGCAGGGCGAAATGAGCAGTTCTTC. It encodes CASSVAAAGRNEQFF.

The chain has TRBV9 and TRBJ2-3; TRBD1 is a possible D gene (6 bases). V was shortened by 3 bases and J by 2 bases, with 13 bases between the two germline ends. CDR1 SGDLS and CDR2 YYNGEE come from the germline V gene. The CDR3 runs to 15 residues. In DNA form, the CDR3 reads TGTGCCAGCAGCGCCGAGGGACAACCCACAGATACGCAGTATTTT. Protein product: CASSAEGQPTDTQYF.

V usage is TRBV29-1 and J usage is TRBJ2-7, with D possibly being TRBD1 (6 bases). The CDR3 runs to 12 residues. Germline lookup yields CDR1 SQVTM and CDR2 ANQGSEA. V lost 6 bases and J 2 bases, leaving 11 bases between the germline ends. The CDR3 bases are TGCAGCGTGATCAGGGGCCCCTACGAGCAGTACTTC. Amino acid sequence: CSVIRGPYEQYF.

V usage is TRBV27 and J usage is TRBJ2-1; D unresolved. V was clipped by 5 bases and J by 8 bases, with 19 bases between them. The CDR3 is 15 amino acids. From germline, CDR1 is MNHEY and CDR2 SMNVEV (reference sequence). CDR3 loop: CASSPTPDLVYEQFF. The CDR3 nucleotides read TGTGCCAGCAGTCCGACCCCTGACTTGGTTTATGAGCAGTTCTTC.

The rearrangement links TRBV9 to TRBJ2-1, with 9 bases lining up with TRBD2. This CDR3 contains 16 residues. V shed 0 bases, J shed 10 bases, and the junction held 11 bases outside the gene matches. CDR1 is SGDLS and CDR2 is YYNGEE in the germline V gene. In DNA form, the CDR3 reads TGTGCCAGCAGCGTAGCGCGGGGGGGTATAACACGAGAGCAGTTCTTC. Amino acid sequence: CASSVARGGITREQFF.

This clone was seen just once. J is TRBJ1-1 and V is TRBV15; D may be TRBD1 (6 bases). The CDR3 totals 14 residues. The V end lost 5 bases, the J end lost 1 base, and 11 bases lay between the germline ends. Germline V gene lookup returns CDR1 LNHNV and CDR2 YYDKDF (reference sequence). CDR3 DNA sequence: TGTGCCACCAGCGCGACAGGAGAGAACACTGAAGCTTTCTTT. It codes for CATSATGENTEAFF.

The chain recombines TRBV5-1 with TRBJ1-1, with TRBD1 matching over 9 bases. There are 16 residues in the CDR3. The ends lost 4 bases at V and 1 base at J; junction bases unmatched: 8. Germline lookup yields CDR1 SGHRS and CDR2 YFSETQ. For the CDR3, the DNA is TGCGCCAGCAGCGGCCCGGACAGGGGACGGAACACTGAAGCTTTCTTT. Translated, it gives CASSGPDRGRNTEAFF.

The chain recombines TRBV4-1 with TRBJ1-5; D perhaps matches TRBD1 (5 bases). The CDR3 contains 18 residues. Germline V gene lookup returns CDR1 MGHRA and CDR2 YSYEKL. Trimming removed 0 bases at V and 3 bases at J, with 18 bases between. The CDR3 here is CASSQEKGGGLDNQPQHF. CDR3 in DNA: TGCGCCAGCAGCCAAGAAAAGGGCGGGGGTTTGGACAATCAGCCCCAGCATTTT.

The DNA for the CDR3 is TGTGCCTGGAGTCCCCTTGCGGAACTTCCCTACGAGCAGTACTTC. Its translation: CAWSPLAELPYEQYF. The chain employs TRBV30 and TRBJ2-7; no clear D. This CDR3 spans 15 amino acids. Germline CDR1 reads GTSNPN; CDR2 reads SVGIG (reference sequence). With 2 bases removed from V and 2 bases from J, the gap between germline ends came to 16 bases.

V is TRBV27 and J is TRBJ2-5; 8 nucleotides match TRBD2. The CDR3 covers 16 residues. Germline CDR1 and CDR2: MNHEY and SMNVEV (reference sequence). The ends lost 5 bases at V and 2 bases at J; junction bases unmatched: 10. This chain's CDR3 is CASSPLLADLQETQYF. CDR3 sequence (DNA): TGTGCCAGCAGTCCTCTACTAGCGGACTTACAAGAGACCCAGTACTTC.

V and J are TRBV9 and TRBJ2-2; TRBD2 aligns across 8 bases. This CDR3 has 18 residues. J was trimmed by 1 base and V by 0 bases; bases with no gene match: 8. The germline CDR1 and CDR2 sequences are SGDLS and YYNGEE. This chain's CDR3 is CASSVAEPSGLNTGELFF. Here the CDR3 DNA reads TGTGCCAGCAGCGTAGCTGAACCTAGCGGGCTGAACACCGGGGAGCTGTTTTTT.

The chain joins TRBV27 to TRBJ2-5; tentative D call: TRBD1 (6 bases). The CDR3 runs 16 residues. The V end lost 4 bases, the J end lost 1 base, and 16 bases lay between the germline ends. The germline CDR1 and CDR2 sequences are MNHEY and SMNVEV (reference sequence). The CDR3 reads CASSSIGQQVQETQYF. The CDR3 DNA sequence: TGTGCCAGCAGTTCTATAGGACAGCAAGTCCAAGAGACCCAGTACTTC.

The CDR3 loop reads CASGTSGSNEQFF. The CDR3 coding sequence is TGCGCCAGCGGGACTAGCGGGAGCAATGAGCAGTTCTTC. The chain links TRBV5-1 to TRBJ2-1; TRBD2 matches at 14 bases. Unmatched junction bases numbered 0, after V lost 7 bases and J lost 6 bases. CDR3 size: 13 residues. Germline V gene sequence: CDR1 SGHRS, CDR2 YFSETQ.

The V call is TRBV5-1, the J call TRBJ2-3; D remains ambiguous. Germline CDR1 SGHRS, CDR2 YFSETQ. Trimming cost V 2 bases and J 2 bases, with 12 bases left between them. There are 15 residues in the CDR3. The CDR3: CASSLIAADTDTQYF. The CDR3 region has the DNA TGCGCCAGCAGCTTAATCGCGGCTGACACAGATACGCAGTATTTT.

J is TRBJ1-1 and V is TRBV4-3; TRBD1 might be the D (5 bases). The CDR3 spans 13 residues. Trimming left V 4 bases short and J 5 bases short, with 11 bases between. Germline V lookup: CDR1 LGHNA, CDR2 YSLEER. CDR3 nucleotides: TGCGCCAGCAGCCTCAGGGTTTGGACTGAAGCTTTCTTT. It codes for CASSLRVWTEAFF.

The chain carries TRBV13 and TRBJ1-1; no reliable D call. Germline lookup yields CDR1 PRHDT and CDR2 FYEKMQ (reference sequence). Trimming took off 7 bases at V and 1 base at J, with 13 bases between the two ends. The CDR3 consists of 14 residues. CDR3 region: CASNAPGKNTEAFF. CDR3 bases: TGTGCCAGCAACGCCCCCGGAAAGAACACTGAAGCTTTCTTT.

Here the CDR3 reads CAVPYTGPPYGYTF. The CDR3 nucleotides are TGTGCCGTACCTTATACAGGGCCCCCCTATGGCTACACCTTC. The chain employs TRBV7-9 and TRBJ1-2, with D possibly being TRBD1 (6 bases). V lost 11 bases to trimming and J lost 4 bases, with 20 bases between them. The germline V gene encodes CDR1 SEHNR and CDR2 FQNEAQ (reference sequence). This CDR3 spans 14 amino acids.

V and J are TRBV28 and TRBJ1-4, with D possibly matching TRBD1 (5 bases). CDR1 and CDR2 (germline): MDHEN, SYDVKM. The CDR3 has 13 amino acids. Trimming removed 9 bases from V and 3 bases from J, with 11 bases in between. CDR3 loop: CASSGVANEKLFF. CDR3 DNA: TGTGCCAGTTCGGGGGTCGCTAATGAAAAACTGTTTTTT.

The rearrangement links TRBV5-3 to TRBJ1-2; tentative D call: TRBD1 (5 bases). TRBV5-3 is an ORF; its function is uncertain. The CDR3 has 13 residues. The V gene lost 0 bases and the J gene lost 3 bases, with 6 bases spanning the gap. The CDR3 loop reads CARSLARDYGYTF. The CDR3 DNA follows: TGTGCCAGAAGCTTGGCCAGGGACTATGGCTACACCTTC.

This sequence joins TRBV4-1 and TRBJ2-1; 10 bases are a match to TRBD2. Germline V gives CDR1 MGHRA, CDR2 YSYEKL. V was pared by 0 bases and J by 9 bases, with 11 bases of the junction left unmatched. The CDR3 is 17 amino acids. The chain's CDR3 is CASSQDPPLAGVVEQFF. The CDR3 DNA is TGCGCCAGCAGCCAAGATCCCCCTCTAGCGGGAGTCGTTGAGCAGTTCTTC.

This chain connects TRBV5-1 to TRBJ2-1; D unclear. The V end lost 1 base, the J end lost 7 bases, and 9 bases lay between the germline ends. The CDR3 consists of 13 residues. Germline values: CDR1 SGHRS, CDR2 YFSETQ. The CDR3 region has the DNA TGCGCCAGCAGCTTGATCGATCAAAATGAGCAGTTCTTC. This gives the protein CASSLIDQNEQFF.

This chain connects TRBV12-5 to TRBJ2-5; perhaps TRBD1 as D (6 bases). Trimming left V 1 base short and J 1 base short, with 10 bases between. The CDR3 is 15 amino acids. Germline CDR1 is LGHNT and CDR2 is FRNRAP. The CDR3 sequence: CASGLGGTSQETQYF. CDR3 nucleotides: TGTGCTAGTGGTTTGGGAGGGACATCCCAAGAGACCCAGTACTTC.